Sequencing of this T cell receptor (beta chain) was carried out in a study of lymphopenia after photon versus proton radiotherapy. CDR3 size: 14 residues. Trimming took 3 bases from V and 0 from J, leaving 7 bases between them. In germline, CDR1 is SGHDT, CDR2 YYEEEE. Method: immunoSEQ multiplex PCR; TCRdb's copy keeps in-frame clones and lacks some. The sample shows 25,000 to 30,000 clones, 87% of them seen only once. Sequencing used peripheral blood, obtained from a patient treated with proton-based radiotherapy. This sequence originates from an older woman with cholangiocarcinoma. Some clones in this sample may be carry-over from other donors' samples. The chain recombines TRBV5-6 with TRBJ1-3; D possibly corresponds to TRBD1 (6 bases). As DNA, the CDR3 is TGTGCCAGCAGCTCACAGGGCTCTGGAAACACCATATATTTT. Residues: CASSSQGSGNTIYF.